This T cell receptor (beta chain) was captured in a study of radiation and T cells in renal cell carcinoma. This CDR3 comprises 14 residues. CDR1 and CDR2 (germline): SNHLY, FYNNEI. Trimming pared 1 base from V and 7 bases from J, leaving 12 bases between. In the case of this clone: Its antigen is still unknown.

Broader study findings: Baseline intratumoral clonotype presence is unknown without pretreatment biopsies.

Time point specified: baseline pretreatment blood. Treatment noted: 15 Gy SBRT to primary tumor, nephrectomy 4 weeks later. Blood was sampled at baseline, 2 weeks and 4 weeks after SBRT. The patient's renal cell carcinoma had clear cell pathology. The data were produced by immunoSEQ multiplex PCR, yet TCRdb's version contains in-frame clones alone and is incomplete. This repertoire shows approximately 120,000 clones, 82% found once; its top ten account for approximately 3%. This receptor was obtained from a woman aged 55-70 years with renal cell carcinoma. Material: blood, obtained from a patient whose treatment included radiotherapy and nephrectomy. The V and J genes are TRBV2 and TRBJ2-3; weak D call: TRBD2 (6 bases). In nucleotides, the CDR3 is TGTGCCAGCAGTGAAGTCTCAGGGAGGCATACGCAGTATTTT. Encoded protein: CASSEVSGRHTQYF.